The sample holds many counts of the clone carrying this T cell receptor (beta chain). Its matching antigen is unknown. TCRdb re-called the RT-PCR reads through MiXCR, storing one row per CDR3 protein. Of a few hundred thousand distinct CDR3 sequences in the sample, just over 20% were seen once. These data originate in a study of response to subunit inactivated influenza vaccine. The CDR3 spans 13 residues. With 4 bases removed from V and 8 bases from J, the gap between germline ends came to 13 bases. Study findings and constraints: The study's authors posited that every seasonal influenza vaccination enlists few new T cells.

The chain links TRBV12-3 or TRBV12-4 to TRBJ2-3; D is ambiguous. The sequence was obtained from a man between 50 and 69 years old who received an inactivated influenza vaccine. The sequenced sample was PBMCs from blood, obtained 21 months after vaccination. Written as DNA, the CDR3 is TGTGCCAGCAGTTCTGACTTACCGGGTACGCAGTATTTT. Protein product: CASSSDLPGTQYF.